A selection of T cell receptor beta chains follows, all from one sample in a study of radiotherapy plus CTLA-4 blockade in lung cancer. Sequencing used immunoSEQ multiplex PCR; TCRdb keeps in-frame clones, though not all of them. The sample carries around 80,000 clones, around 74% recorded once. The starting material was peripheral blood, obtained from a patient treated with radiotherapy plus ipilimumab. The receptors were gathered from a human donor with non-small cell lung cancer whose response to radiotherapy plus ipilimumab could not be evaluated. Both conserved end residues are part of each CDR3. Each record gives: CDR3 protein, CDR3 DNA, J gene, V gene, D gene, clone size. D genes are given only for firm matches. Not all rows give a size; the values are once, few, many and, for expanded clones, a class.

CASSTGGFGETQYF TGCGCCAGCAGCACGGGGGGTTTTGGGGAGACCCAGTACTTC TRBJ2-5 TRBV5-1 TRBD2 once
CASSGGDSYEQYF TGTGCCAGCAGCGGGGGGGACTCCTACGAGCAGTACTTC TRBJ2-7 TRBV9 . .
CASSLAQGTDTQYF TGTGCCAGCAGCTTAGCACAGGGAACAGATACGCAGTATTTT TRBJ2-3 TRBV7-6 . .
CASSQGLAGELFF TGTGCCAGCAGCCAGGGACTAGCCGGGGAGCTGTTTTTT TRBJ2-2 TRBV7-8 TRBD2 .
CASSLETMNTEAFF TGTGCCAGCAGCTTAGAAACTATGAACACTGAAGCTTTCTTT TRBJ1-1 TRBV5-4 . few
CASSLARQEPDSGNTIYF TGTGCCAGCAGCTTGGCCAGACAGGAGCCAGACTCTGGAAACACCATATATTTT TRBJ1-3 TRBV5-8 . few
CASSEARRTEAFF TGTGCCAGCAGTGAAGCGCGTCGGACTGAAGCTTTCTTT TRBJ1-1 TRBV6-5 . .
CASSLGLGQGLHEQYF TGTGCCAGCAGCTTAGGGTTGGGACAGGGTCTCCACGAGCAGTACTTC TRBJ2-7 TRBV7-9 TRBD1 .
CASSLGLAGGGQETQYF TGTGCCAGCAGCTTAGGACTAGCGGGAGGGGGTCAAGAGACCCAGTACTTC TRBJ2-5 TRBV11-3 TRBD2 .
CASSLVGGAWEETQYF TGTGCCAGCAGCTTAGTGGGGGGGGCCTGGGAAGAGACCCAGTACTTC TRBJ2-5 TRBV7-8 . .
CAISDGGSVGNQPQHF TGTGCCATCAGTGACGGGGGATCTGTGGGCAATCAGCCCCAGCATTTT TRBJ1-5 TRBV10-3 . .
CASSLLFRSADNEQFF TGTGCCAGCAGCTTGCTGTTCCGCAGCGCGGACAATGAGCAGTTCTTC TRBJ2-1 TRBV5-6 . few
CASSLAQGFGYGYTF TGTGCCAGCAGCTTAGCCCAGGGGTTCGGCTATGGCTACACCTTC TRBJ1-2 TRBV7-3 . .
CASSPDSFTGNTIYF TGTGCCAGCAGCCCGGACAGTTTTACTGGAAACACCATATATTTT TRBJ1-3 TRBV5-8 . .
CASSQDRAYRGNFYEQYF TGCGCCAGCAGCCAAGATCGGGCTTACAGGGGAAATTTTTACGAGCAGTACTTC TRBJ2-7 TRBV4-3 TRBD1 few
CASSQWTGNQPQHF TGTGCCAGCAGCCAGTGGACAGGGAATCAGCCCCAGCATTTT TRBJ1-5 TRBV7-6 TRBD1 .
CASSPPSGNTEAFF TGTGCCAGCTCACCACCTAGTGGTAACACTGAAGCTTTCTTT TRBJ1-1 TRBV18 . .
CATSRDQAQETQYF TGTGCCACCAGCAGAGATCAAGCCCAAGAGACCCAGTACTTC TRBJ2-5 TRBV15 . few
CASQTTEAFF TGTGCCAGCCAGACAACTGAAGCTTTCTTT TRBJ1-1 TRBV6-1 . .
CASSQDWTNPTTQYF TGTGCCAGCAGCCAAGACTGGACAAACCCTACGACCCAGTACTTC TRBJ2-5 TRBV4-2 . .
CASGFRVRFF TGTGCCAGCGGCTTCAGGGTGCGGTTCTTC TRBJ2-1 TRBV28 . once
CASSGHPGDNEQFF TGTGCCAGCAGCGGCCACCCCGGGGACAATGAGCAGTTCTTC TRBJ2-1 TRBV9 . .
CASSQDRGDTQYF TGTGCCAGCAGCCAAGATCGGGGAGATACGCAGTATTTT TRBJ2-3 TRBV4-2 . .
CASSQDRLGGSYYGYTF TGCGCCAGCAGCCAAGATCGGCTGGGGGGAAGTTACTATGGCTACACCTTC TRBJ1-2 TRBV4-3 . .
CASSSPLAGTGELFF TGTGCCAGCAGTTCTCCGCTAGCGGGAACCGGGGAGCTGTTTTTT TRBJ2-2 TRBV6-5 TRBD2 .
CASSPPGTANTEAFF TGTGCCAGCAGCCCTCCAGGGACAGCGAACACTGAAGCTTTCTTT TRBJ1-1 TRBV9 TRBD1 .
CASSLNVGTGYEQYF TGTGCCAGCAGCTTAAATGTGGGGACAGGCTACGAGCAGTACTTC TRBJ2-7 TRBV7-3 TRBD1 .
CASTPVGGETQYF TGTGCCAGCACCCCTGTAGGGGGAGAGACCCAGTACTTC TRBJ2-5 TRBV28 . once
CASSPGNTQYF TGTGCCAGCAGTCCAGGGAATACGCAGTATTTT TRBJ2-3 TRBV27 . .
CASSPVGQGGTEAFF TGCGCCAGCAGCCCGGTGGGACAGGGAGGCACTGAAGCTTTCTTT TRBJ1-1 TRBV5-1 TRBD1 few
CASSLGRDRRTYEQYF TGTGCCAGCAGCTTAGGGCGGGACAGGAGAACCTACGAGCAGTACTTC TRBJ2-7 TRBV7-9 TRBD1 once
CASSSSGGREQYF TGTGCCAGCAGCTCCTCAGGGGGTCGGGAGCAGTACTTC TRBJ2-7 TRBV5-4 TRBD1 few
CAWSKNTGELFF TGTGCCTGGAGCAAGAACACCGGGGAGCTGTTTTTT TRBJ2-2 TRBV30 . once
CASSLLTTAWTSGYEQYF TGTGCCAGCAGCTTACTGACAACAGCTTGGACTTCGGGCTACGAGCAGTACTTC TRBJ2-7 TRBV5-6 . once
CASSDDRVGLMNTEAFF TGTGCCAGCAGCGACGACAGGGTTGGGCTCATGAACACTGAAGCTTTCTTT TRBJ1-1 TRBV5-8 TRBD1 .
CASSERQGAETQYF TGTGCCAGCAGCGAGCGACAGGGGGCGGAGACCCAGTACTTC TRBJ2-5 TRBV28 TRBD1 .
CASSAEGGSNTEAFF TGTGCCAGCAGCGCTGAAGGGGGCTCTAACACTGAAGCTTTCTTT TRBJ1-1 TRBV6-4 TRBD1 .
CASSPGGPNQPQHF TGTGCCAGCAGCCCGGGAGGGCCCAATCAGCCCCAGCATTTT TRBJ1-5 TRBV9 . .